This T cell receptor (beta chain) was found in a study of technical replicates of blood from several donors (dated 2017 in TCRdb). Worth noting for this clone: Which antigen it targets is not known. No quality values exist for individual bases; no much larger clone is one base distant.

Spanning cysteine to phenylalanine, the CDR3 consists of 12 amino acids. Just CDR3 DNA is preserved here, 36 bases in frame from base 1. The germline V gene (reference sequence) yields GTSNPN for CDR1 and SVGIG for CDR2. Receptor amplification or capture employed the immunoSEQ multiplex PCR assay. TCRdb retrieved this table from immuneACCESS and kept in-frame rearrangements only. Not all clones are present; in checked studies, unresolved V genes account for under half, and no reason is known for the remainder. A total of tens of thousands of clones appear in this sample, 85% to 95% of them only once. 0.4% to 0.45% of the sample is taken by the ten largest.

The specimen was T cells isolated from PBMCs. The sequence came from a human donor in good health. Recombination linked TRBV30 to TRBJ2-2; TRBD1 is a possible D gene, resting on 5 matching bases. The DNA is as follows: TGTTCCGCGGCAGGGATGAGCGGGGAGCTGTTTTTT. It codes for CSAAGMSGELFF.